This is a list of T cell receptor beta chains from one sample in a study of T cell changes during pregnancy in multiple sclerosis. The protocol was immunoSEQ multiplex PCR, while the TCRdb copy is restricted to in-frame clones and leaves out a portion. The sample has 55,000 or so clones; 92% are singletons. This sample comprised CD4+ T cells from peripheral blood mononuclear cells, obtained after pregnancy. The receptors were gathered from a female donor in good health, enrolled as a control in a pregnancy study. The CDR3 runs from the conserved cysteine through the conserved F or W. The D gene is left open where the match is weak. Clone size is stated in some rows and not others, as once, few, many or a class when expanded.

j_call	cdr3_length	d_call	v_call	clone_size	cdr3_nt	cdr3_aa
TRBJ2-7	14	NA	TRBV7-3	few	TGTGCCAGCAGCTTAACGGGGCAGGGGAGCGAGCAGTACTTC	CASSLTGQGSEQYF
TRBJ1-1	15	TRBD1	TRBV6-4	once	TGTGCCAGCAGTGACTCAACAGGGGGCAGGACTGAAGCTTTCTTT	CASSDSTGGRTEAFF
TRBJ1-2	13	NA	TRBV7-2	NA	TGTGCCAGCAGCTTAGTAGATCACTATGGCTACACCTTC	CASSLVDHYGYTF
TRBJ1-5	15	TRBD1	TRBV7-2	few	TGTGCCAGCAGCCCGGGACAGTATAGCAATCAGCCCCAGCATTTT	CASSPGQYSNQPQHF
TRBJ1-5	14	NA	TRBV7-2	NA	TGTGCCAGCAGCTTAAATCCTTACAATCAGCCCCAGCATTTT	CASSLNPYNQPQHF
TRBJ2-7	18	TRBD2	TRBV27	NA	TGTGCCAGCAGTTTAGGACGGAGAAGCGGGGCCGCGGGGTACGAGCAGTACTTC	CASSLGRRSGAAGYEQYF
TRBJ2-3	14	NA	TRBV25-1	NA	TGTGCCAGCAGTGAGGAAGCGATAACAGATACGCAGTATTTT	CASSEEAITDTQYF
TRBJ2-7	15	TRBD1	TRBV7-2	NA	TGTGCCAGCAGCATAGGGACAGGTGGTTACTACGAGCAGTACTTC	CASSIGTGGYYEQYF
TRBJ1-5	14	TRBD1	TRBV28	NA	TGTGCCAGCAGCGGACAGGGGGCGATGCAGCCCCAGCATTTT	CASSGQGAMQPQHF
TRBJ2-1	14	TRBD1	TRBV13	NA	TGTGCCAGCAGCCCGTCGACAGGGAGCAATGAGCAGTTCTTC	CASSPSTGSNEQFF
TRBJ2-1	12	NA	TRBV11-3	NA	TGTGCCAGCAGCTTAGATCTAGGAGGGCAGTTCTTC	CASSLDLGGQFF
TRBJ2-4	21	TRBD2	TRBV4-3	NA	TGCGCCAGCAGCGGCTATGTGAGGACTAGCGGGGGGAGGATGGCCAAAAACATTCAGTACTTC	CASSGYVRTSGGRMAKNIQYF
TRBJ2-5	16	NA	TRBV5-1	NA	TGCGCCAGCAGCTCTTGGGGGGGCCATACCCAAGAGACCCAGTACTTC	CASSSWGGHTQETQYF
TRBJ2-7	14	NA	TRBV11-3	NA	TGTGCCAGCAGCTTAGCAAGGACTTACTACGAGCAGTACTTC	CASSLARTYYEQYF
TRBJ1-5	14	NA	TRBV7-8	NA	TGTGCCAGCACCCAAAGTCAGGGGCATCAGCCCCAGCATTTT	CASTQSQGHQPQHF
TRBJ1-1	15	TRBD1	TRBV5-1	NA	TGCGCCAGCAGCTCGGGGGACAGAAAAAACACTGAAGCTTTCTTT	CASSSGDRKNTEAFF
TRBJ2-1	13	NA	TRBV7-9	NA	TGTGCCAGCACCCGGGAGCTCTTCAATGAGCAGTTCTTC	CASTRELFNEQFF
TRBJ1-5	15	NA	TRBV11-2	NA	TGTGCCAGCAGCTCAGGGCCGAATACCTGGGAGCCCCAGCATTTT	CASSSGPNTWEPQHF